The present T cell receptor beta chain was sequenced within a study of beta chain features in type 1 diabetes. Since all of the isolated RNA was reverse transcribed, expressed TCRB transcripts were what got sequenced. Some clones are missing from TCRdb's copy, which holds only in-frame ones; the method was immunoSEQ multiplex PCR. This sample has fewer than 550,000 clones, with approximately 10% found just once. Averaging roughly 110 mL, one heparinised blood draw was given by each donor. A CD45RO/CCR7/CD25/CD127/CD95/CD27 panel sorted naive, central memory, regulatory and stem cell-like memory CD4+ cells. This clone has only a few counts. The germline CDR1 and CDR2 sequences are KGHSH and LQKENI. This CDR3 is built from 16 residues. The ends lost 1 base at V and 7 bases at J; junction bases unmatched: 12.

The sequence was collected from a woman in her late teens or twenties in good health. This chain joins TRBV18 and TRBJ2-7; the match to TRBD1 covers 8 bases. Sample: naive CD4+ T cells from blood. CDR3: CASSPQDPGGGIEQYF. The CDR3 nucleotides are TGTGCCAGCTCACCACAGGATCCAGGGGGCGGGATAGAGCAGTACTTC.